The source of this T cell receptor (beta chain) is a study of blood T cell repertoires in COVID-19. Using immunoSEQ multiplex PCR, the repertoire was profiled, and TCRdb retains in-frame clones only, with some absent. The sample includes fewer than 300,000 clones, approximately 87% of them seen just once. Concerning this clone itself: One junction end disagrees with the germline gene, perhaps due to a read error.

The CDR3 has 13 residues. Per the germline V gene, CDR1 is SQVTM and CDR2 is ANQGSEA. The sample was peripheral blood. The rearrangement joins TRBV29-1 to TRBJ1-1; D unclear. The sequence was collected from a woman in her 50s with acute or convalescent COVID-19. The CDR3 loop reads CSVDRIANPEAFF. CDR3 nucleotides: TGCAGCGTTGACAGGATCGCGAACCCTGAAGCTTTCTTT.